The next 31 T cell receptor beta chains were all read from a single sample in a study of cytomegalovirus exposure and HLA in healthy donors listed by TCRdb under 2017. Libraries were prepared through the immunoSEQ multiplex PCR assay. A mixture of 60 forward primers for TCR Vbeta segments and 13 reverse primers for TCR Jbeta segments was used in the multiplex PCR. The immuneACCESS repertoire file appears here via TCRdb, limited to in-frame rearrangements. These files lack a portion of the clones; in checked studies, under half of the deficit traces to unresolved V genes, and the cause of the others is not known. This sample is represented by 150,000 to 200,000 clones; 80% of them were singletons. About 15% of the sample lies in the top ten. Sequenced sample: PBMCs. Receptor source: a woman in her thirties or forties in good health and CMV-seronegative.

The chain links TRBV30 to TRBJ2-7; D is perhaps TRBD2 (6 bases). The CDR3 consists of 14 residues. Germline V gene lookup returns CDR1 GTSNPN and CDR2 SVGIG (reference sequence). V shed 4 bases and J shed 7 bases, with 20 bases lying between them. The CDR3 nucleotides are TGTGCCTGGACGGAGGGGCCGGAGGTCGGAGAGCAGTACTTC. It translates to CAWTEGPEVGEQYF.

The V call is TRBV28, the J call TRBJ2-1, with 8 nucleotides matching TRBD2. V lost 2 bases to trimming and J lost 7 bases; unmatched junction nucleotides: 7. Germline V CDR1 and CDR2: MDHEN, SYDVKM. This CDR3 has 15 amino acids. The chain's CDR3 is CASSLAGGRWNEQFF. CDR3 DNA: TGTGCCAGCAGTTTAGCGGGGGGAAGGTGGAATGAGCAGTTCTTC.

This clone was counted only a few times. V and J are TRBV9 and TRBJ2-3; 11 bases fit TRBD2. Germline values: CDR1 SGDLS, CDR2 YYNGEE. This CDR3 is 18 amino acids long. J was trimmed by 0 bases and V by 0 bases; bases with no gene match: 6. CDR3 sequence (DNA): TGTGCCAGCAGCGTAGAGGCTAGCGGGGGGACTAGCACAGATACGCAGTATTTT. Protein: CASSVEASGGTSTDTQYF. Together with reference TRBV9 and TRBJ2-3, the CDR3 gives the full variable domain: DSGVTQTPKHLITATGQRVTLRCSPRSGDLSVYWYQQSLDQGLQFLIQYYNGEERAKGNILERFSAQQFPDLHSELNLSSLELGDSALYFCASSVEASGGTSTDTQYFGPGTRLTVL.

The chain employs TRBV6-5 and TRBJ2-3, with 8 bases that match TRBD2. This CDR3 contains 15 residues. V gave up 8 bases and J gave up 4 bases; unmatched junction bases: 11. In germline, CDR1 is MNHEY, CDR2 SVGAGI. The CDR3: CASRLAGPTADTQYF. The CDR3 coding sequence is TGTGCCAGCCGCCTAGCGGGTCCGACGGCAGATACGCAGTATTTT.

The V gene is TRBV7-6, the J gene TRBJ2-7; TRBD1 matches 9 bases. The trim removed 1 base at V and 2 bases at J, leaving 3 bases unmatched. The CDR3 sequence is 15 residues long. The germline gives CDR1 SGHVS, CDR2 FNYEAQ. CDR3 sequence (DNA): TGTGCCAGCAGCTTAGAGACAGGGGGACCCTACGAGCAGTACTTC. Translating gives CASSLETGGPYEQYF.

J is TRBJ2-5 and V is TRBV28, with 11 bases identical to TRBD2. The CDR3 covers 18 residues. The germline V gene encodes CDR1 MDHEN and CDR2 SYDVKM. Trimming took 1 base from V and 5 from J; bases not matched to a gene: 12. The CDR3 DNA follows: TGTGCCAGCAGTTTATTCTCGGGACTAGCGGATTCGGAGGAGACCCAGTACTTC. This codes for CASSLFSGLADSEETQYF.

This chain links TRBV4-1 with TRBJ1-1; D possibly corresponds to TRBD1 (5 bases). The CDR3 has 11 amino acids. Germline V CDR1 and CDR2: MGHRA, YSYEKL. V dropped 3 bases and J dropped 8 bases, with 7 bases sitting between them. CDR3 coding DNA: TGCGCCAGCAGCCACAGACAGGAAGCTTTCTTT. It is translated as CASSHRQEAFF.

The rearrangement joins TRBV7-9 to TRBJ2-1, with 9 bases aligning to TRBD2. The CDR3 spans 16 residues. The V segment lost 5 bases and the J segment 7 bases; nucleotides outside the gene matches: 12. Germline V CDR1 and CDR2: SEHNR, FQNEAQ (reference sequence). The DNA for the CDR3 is TGTGCCAGCAGCCGCGCTAGCGGGACGCGTCGGAATGAGCAGTTCTTC. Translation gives CASSRASGTRRNEQFF.

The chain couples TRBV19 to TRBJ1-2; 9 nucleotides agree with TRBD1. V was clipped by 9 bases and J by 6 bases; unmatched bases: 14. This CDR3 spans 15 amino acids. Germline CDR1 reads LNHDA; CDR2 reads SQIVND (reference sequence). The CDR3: CASQRDRANVNGYTF. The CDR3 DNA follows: TGTGCCAGCCAGAGGGACAGGGCTAATGTGAATGGCTACACCTTC.

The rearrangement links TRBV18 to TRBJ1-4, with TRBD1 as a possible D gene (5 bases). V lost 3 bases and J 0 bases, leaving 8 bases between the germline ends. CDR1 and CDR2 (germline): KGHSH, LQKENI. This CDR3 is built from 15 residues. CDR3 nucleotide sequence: TGTGCCAGCTCACCTGGGGGGGCAACTAATGAAAAACTGTTTTTT. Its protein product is CASSPGGATNEKLFF.

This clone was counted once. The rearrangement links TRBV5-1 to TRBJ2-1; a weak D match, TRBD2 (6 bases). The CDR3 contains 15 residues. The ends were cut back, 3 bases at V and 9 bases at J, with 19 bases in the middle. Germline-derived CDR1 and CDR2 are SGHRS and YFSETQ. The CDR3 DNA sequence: TGCGCCAGCAGCTCGGATGGGTTTGGAGGGAGTGAGCAGTTCTTC. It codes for CASSSDGFGGSEQFF.

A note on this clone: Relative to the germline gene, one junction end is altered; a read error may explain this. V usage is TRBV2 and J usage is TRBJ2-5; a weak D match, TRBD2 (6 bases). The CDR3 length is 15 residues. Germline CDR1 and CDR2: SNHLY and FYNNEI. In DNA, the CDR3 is TGTGCCAGCAGTGTCGGGGGATTCACCCAAGGGACCCAGTACTTC. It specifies CASSVGGFTQGTQYF.

CDR3 amino acids: CASSFKGTDPNEQFF. The CDR3 bases are TGTGCCAGCAGCTTTAAAGGGACAGACCCTAATGAGCAGTTCTTC. The chain is built from TRBV7-2 and TRBJ2-1, with 7 bases fitting TRBD1. Germline CDR1 and CDR2: SGHTA and FQGNSA. J gave up 7 bases and V 3 bases, and 9 bases lay outside the gene matches. The CDR3 length is 15 residues.

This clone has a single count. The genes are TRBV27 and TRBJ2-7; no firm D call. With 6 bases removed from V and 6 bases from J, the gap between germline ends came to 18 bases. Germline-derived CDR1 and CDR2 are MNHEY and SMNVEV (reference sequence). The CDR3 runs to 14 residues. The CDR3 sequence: CASSLGSQVGEQYF. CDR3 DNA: TGTGCCAGCAGCCTTGGGTCTCAGGTGGGCGAGCAGTACTTC.

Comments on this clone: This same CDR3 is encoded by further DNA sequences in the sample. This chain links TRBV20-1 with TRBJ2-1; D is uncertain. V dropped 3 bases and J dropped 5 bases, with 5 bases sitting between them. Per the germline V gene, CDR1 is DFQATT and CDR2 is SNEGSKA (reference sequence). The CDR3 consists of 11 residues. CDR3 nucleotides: TGCAGTGCTAGGTTAGACAATGAGCAGTTCTTC. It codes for CSARLDNEQFF.

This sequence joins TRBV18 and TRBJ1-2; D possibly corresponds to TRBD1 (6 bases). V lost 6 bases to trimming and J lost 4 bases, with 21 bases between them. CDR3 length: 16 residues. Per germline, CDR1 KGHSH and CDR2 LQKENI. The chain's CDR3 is CASSLSETGRSYGYTF. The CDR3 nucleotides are TGTGCCAGCTCCCTCTCTGAGACAGGAAGAAGCTATGGCTACACCTTC.

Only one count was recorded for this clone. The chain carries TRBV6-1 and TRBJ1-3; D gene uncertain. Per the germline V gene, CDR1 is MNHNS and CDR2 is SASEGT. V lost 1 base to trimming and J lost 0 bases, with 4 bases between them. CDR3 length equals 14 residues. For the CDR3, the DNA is TGTGCCAGCAGTGAAGTCTACTCTGGAAACACCATATATTTT. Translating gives CASSEVYSGNTIYF.

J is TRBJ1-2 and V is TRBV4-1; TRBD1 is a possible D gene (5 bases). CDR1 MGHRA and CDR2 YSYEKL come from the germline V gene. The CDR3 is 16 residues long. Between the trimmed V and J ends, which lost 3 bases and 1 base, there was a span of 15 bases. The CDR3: CASSQGSETVNYGYTF. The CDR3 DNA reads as TGCGCCAGCAGCCAGGGAAGCGAGACAGTTAACTATGGCTACACCTTC.

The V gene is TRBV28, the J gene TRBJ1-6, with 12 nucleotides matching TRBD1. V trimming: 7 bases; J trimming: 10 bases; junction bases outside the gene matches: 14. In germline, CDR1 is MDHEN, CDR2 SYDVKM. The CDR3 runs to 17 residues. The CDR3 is CASTLPGQGAVRSPLHF. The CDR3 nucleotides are TGTGCCAGCACCCTACCGGGACAGGGGGCAGTCCGGTCACCCCTCCACTTT.

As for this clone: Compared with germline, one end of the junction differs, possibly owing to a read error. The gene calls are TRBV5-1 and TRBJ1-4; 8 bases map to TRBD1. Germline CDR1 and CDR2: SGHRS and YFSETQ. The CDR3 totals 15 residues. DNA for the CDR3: TGTGCCAGCAGCCGATGGACAGGGCCTAATGAAAAACTGTTTTTT. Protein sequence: CASSRWTGPNEKLFF. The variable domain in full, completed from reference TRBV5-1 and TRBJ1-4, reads KAGVTQTPRYLIKTRGQQVTLSCSPISGHRSVSWYQQTPGQGLQFLFEYFSETQRNKGNFPGRFSGRQFSNSRSEMNVSTLELGDSALYLCASSRWTGPNEKLFFGSGTQLSVL.

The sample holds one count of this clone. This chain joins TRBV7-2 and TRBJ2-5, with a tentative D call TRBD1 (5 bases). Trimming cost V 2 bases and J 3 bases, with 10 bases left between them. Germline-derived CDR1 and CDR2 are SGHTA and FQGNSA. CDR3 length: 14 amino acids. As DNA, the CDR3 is TGTGCCAGCAGCTTACACTCAGGGAAAGAGACCCAGTACTTC. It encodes CASSLHSGKETQYF.

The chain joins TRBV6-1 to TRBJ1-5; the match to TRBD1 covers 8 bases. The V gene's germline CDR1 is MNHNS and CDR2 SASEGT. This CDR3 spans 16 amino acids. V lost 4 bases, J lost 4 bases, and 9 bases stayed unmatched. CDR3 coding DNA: TGTGCCAGCAGTGGTGTGGGGACAGGTCGGAATCAGCCCCAGCATTTT. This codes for CASSGVGTGRNQPQHF.

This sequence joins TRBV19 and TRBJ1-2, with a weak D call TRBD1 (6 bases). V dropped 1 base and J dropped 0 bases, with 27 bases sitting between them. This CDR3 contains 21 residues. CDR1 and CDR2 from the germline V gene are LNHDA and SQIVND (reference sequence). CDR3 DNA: TGTGCCAGTAGTATAGTCTGGGGGTCGGTCCGGTCGGACAGCGCTAACTATGGCTACACCTTC. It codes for CASSIVWGSVRSDSANYGYTF.

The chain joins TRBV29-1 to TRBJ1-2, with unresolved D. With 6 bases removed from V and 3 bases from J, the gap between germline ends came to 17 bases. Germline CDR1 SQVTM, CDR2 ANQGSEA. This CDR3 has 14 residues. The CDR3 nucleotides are TGCAGCGTATTAAGACCGACTCCATACTATGGCTACACCTTC. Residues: CSVLRPTPYYGYTF.

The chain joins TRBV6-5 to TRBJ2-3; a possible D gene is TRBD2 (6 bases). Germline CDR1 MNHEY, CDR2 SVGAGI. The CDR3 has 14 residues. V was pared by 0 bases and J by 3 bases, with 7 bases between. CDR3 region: CASSYSEGTDTQYF. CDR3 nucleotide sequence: TGTGCCAGCAGTTACTCGGAGGGAACAGATACGCAGTATTTT.

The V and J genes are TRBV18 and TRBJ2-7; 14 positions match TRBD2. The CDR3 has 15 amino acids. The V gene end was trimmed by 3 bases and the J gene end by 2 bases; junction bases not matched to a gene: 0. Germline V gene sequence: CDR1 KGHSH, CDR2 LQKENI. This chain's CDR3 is CASSPTSGGAYEQYF. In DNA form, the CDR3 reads TGTGCCAGCTCACCGACTAGCGGGGGGGCCTACGAGCAGTACTTC.

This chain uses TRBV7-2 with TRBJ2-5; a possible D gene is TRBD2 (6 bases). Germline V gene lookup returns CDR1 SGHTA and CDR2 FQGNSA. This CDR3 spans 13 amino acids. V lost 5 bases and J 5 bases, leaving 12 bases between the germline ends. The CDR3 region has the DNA TGTGCCAGCAGCCGGGGCGGGGCGGAGACCCAGTACTTC. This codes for CASSRGGAETQYF.

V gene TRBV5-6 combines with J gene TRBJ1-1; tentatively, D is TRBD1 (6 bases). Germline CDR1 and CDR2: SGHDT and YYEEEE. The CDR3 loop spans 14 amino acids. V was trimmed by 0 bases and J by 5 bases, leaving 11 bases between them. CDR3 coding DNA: TGTGCCAGCAGCTTGGTTGGGGGCTCGACTGAAGCTTTCTTT. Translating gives CASSLVGGSTEAFF. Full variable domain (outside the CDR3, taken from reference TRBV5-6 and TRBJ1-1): DAGVTQSPTHLIKTRGQQVTLRCSPKSGHDTVSWYQQALGQGPQFIFQYYEEEERQRGNFPDRFSGHQFPNYSSELNVNALLLGDSALYLCASSLVGGSTEAFFGQGTRLTVV.

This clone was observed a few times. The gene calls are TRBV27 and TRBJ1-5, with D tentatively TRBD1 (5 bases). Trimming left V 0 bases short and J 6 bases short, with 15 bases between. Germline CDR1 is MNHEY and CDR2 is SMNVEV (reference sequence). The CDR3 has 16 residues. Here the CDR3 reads CASSLSGEGFGQPQHF. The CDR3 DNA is TGTGCCAGCAGTTTATCGGGGGAGGGGTTTGGTCAGCCCCAGCATTTT.

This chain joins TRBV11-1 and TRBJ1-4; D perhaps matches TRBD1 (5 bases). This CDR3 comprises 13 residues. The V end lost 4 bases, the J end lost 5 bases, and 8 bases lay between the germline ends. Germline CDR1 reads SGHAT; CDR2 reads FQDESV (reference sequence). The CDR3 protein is CASSWGRNEKLFF. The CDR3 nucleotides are TGTGCCAGCAGCTGGGGCAGGAATGAAAAACTGTTTTTT.

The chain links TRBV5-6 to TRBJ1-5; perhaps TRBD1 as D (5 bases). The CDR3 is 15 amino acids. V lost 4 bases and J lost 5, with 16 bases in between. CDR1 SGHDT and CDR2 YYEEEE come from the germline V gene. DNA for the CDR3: TGTGCCAGCAGCGCGGGAGGGGTGACCTATCAGCCCCAGCATTTT. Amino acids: CASSAGGVTYQPQHF.